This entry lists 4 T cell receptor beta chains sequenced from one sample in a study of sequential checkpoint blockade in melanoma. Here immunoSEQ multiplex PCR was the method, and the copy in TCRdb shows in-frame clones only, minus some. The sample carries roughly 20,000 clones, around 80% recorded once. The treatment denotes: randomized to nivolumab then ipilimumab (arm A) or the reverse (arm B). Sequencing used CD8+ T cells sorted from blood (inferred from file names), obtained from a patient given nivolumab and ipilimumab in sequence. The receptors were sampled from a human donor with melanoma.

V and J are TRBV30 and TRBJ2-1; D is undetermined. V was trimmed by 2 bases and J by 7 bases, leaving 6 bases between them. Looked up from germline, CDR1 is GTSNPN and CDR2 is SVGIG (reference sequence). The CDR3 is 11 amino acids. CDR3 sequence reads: CAWSYQNEQFF. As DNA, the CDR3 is TGTGCCTGGAGTTATCAGAATGAGCAGTTCTTC.

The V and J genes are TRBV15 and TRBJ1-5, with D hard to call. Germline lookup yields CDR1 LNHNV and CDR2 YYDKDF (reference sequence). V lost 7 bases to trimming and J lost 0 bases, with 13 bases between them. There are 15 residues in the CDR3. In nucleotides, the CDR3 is TGTGCCACCAAAGGAGGAGGTGATAGCAATCAGCCCCAGCATTTT. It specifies CATKGGGDSNQPQHF.

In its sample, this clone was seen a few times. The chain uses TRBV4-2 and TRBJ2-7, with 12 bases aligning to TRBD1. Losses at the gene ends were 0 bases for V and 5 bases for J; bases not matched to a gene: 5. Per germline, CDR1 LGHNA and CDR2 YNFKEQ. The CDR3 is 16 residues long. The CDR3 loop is CASSQDVGTGGNEQYF. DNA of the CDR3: TGTGCCAGCAGCCAAGATGTGGGGACAGGGGGCAACGAGCAGTACTTC.

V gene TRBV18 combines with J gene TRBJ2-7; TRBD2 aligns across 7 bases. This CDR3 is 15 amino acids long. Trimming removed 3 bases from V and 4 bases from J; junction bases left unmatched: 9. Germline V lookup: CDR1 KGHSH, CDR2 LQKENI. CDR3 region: CASSPAQGGSYEQYF. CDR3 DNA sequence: TGTGCCAGCTCACCTGCCCAGGGCGGGAGTTACGAGCAGTACTTC.